These 17 T cell receptor beta chains originate from one sample sequenced in a study of monozygotic twins with cystic fibrosis. Some clones are missing from TCRdb's copy, which holds only in-frame ones; the method was immunoSEQ multiplex PCR. Seen here are 20,000 to 25,000 clones, approximately 97% observed once, and the top ten hold about 0.16%. The sequenced sample consisted of blood. The receptor source for this set is a girl aged 5 to 17 with cystic fibrosis.

This chain links TRBV6-5 with TRBJ2-7, with D hard to call. Trimming shortened V by 4 bases and J by 2 bases, and 12 bases separated the two germline ends. Germline-derived CDR1 and CDR2 are MNHEY and SVGAGI. The CDR3 spans 14 residues. The CDR3, as DNA: TGTGCCAGCAGTTCCCTGGCTGGGCCCTACGAGCAGTACTTC. Protein: CASSSLAGPYEQYF.

The gene calls are TRBV4-3 and TRBJ2-3; D unresolved. Germline V lookup: CDR1 LGHNA, CDR2 YSLEER. Trimming shortened V by 0 bases and J by 0 bases, and 10 bases separated the two germline ends. The length of the CDR3 is 16 residues. As DNA, the CDR3 is TGCGCCAGCAGCCAAGATACAGTGGGCAGCACAGATACGCAGTATTTT. Encoded protein: CASSQDTVGSTDTQYF.

The genes are TRBV5-1 and TRBJ1-6, with TRBD1 matching 7 bases. The CDR3 totals 14 residues. Germline V gene data show CDR1 as SGHRS and CDR2 as YFSETQ. V shed 4 bases and J 6 bases; nucleotides not matched to a gene: 4. This CDR3 is CASSTGTVNSPLHF. For the CDR3, the DNA is TGCGCCAGCAGCACAGGGACAGTTAATTCACCCCTCCACTTT.

This clone is a singleton in its sample. The gene calls are TRBV5-4 and TRBJ1-1, with D possibly matching TRBD1 (6 bases). With 4 bases removed from V and 8 bases from J, the gap between germline ends came to 12 bases. This CDR3 is 12 amino acids long. The V gene's germline CDR1 is SGHNT and CDR2 YYREEE (reference sequence). DNA for the CDR3: TGTGCCAGCAGCCTGGAAGGGACAGAAGCTTTCTTT. Translated, it gives CASSLEGTEAFF.

The chain joins TRBV2 to TRBJ1-1; 11 bases align to TRBD1. The CDR3 runs 14 residues. Germline CDR1 reads SNHLY; CDR2 reads FYNNEI. V lost 6 bases, J lost 11 bases, and 11 bases stayed unmatched. CDR3 DNA sequence: TGTGCCAGCAGCGTTAGGACAGGGGGCGCCGGGGCTTTCTTT. It codes for CASSVRTGGAGAFF.

J is TRBJ1-5 and V is TRBV2; D may be TRBD1 (5 bases). The V end was cut by 6 bases, the J end by 3 bases, with 9 bases between. Germline values: CDR1 SNHLY, CDR2 FYNNEI. The length of the CDR3 is 13 residues. CDR3 protein: CASRAGPNQPQHF. Written as DNA, the CDR3 is TGTGCCAGCAGGGCAGGGCCCAATCAGCCCCAGCATTTT.

The rearrangement joins TRBV30 to TRBJ1-5; D gene unclear. Trimming removed 1 base at V and 6 bases at J, with 7 bases between. Germline V gene lookup returns CDR1 GTSNPN and CDR2 SVGIG (reference sequence). The CDR3 runs to 12 residues. The CDR3 region is CAWSGPGQPQHF. Written as DNA, the CDR3 is TGTGCCTGGAGTGGCCCCGGTCAGCCCCAGCATTTT.

This chain connects TRBV27 to TRBJ2-7; possibly TRBD1 or TRBD2 for D (5 bases each). The CDR3 loop spans 11 amino acids. The germline V and J ends were trimmed by 8 bases and 6 bases, with 11 bases remaining between them. Looked up from germline, CDR1 is MNHEY and CDR2 is SMNVEV (reference sequence). The DNA for the CDR3 is TGTGCCAGCGGTCGGGGCCGCGAGCAGTACTTC. Encoded protein: CASGRGREQYF.

V gene TRBV7-8 combines with J gene TRBJ1-2; D not certain. The CDR3 length is 14 residues. The V and J ends lost 5 bases and 8 bases respectively, with 18 bases between them. CDR1 SGHVS and CDR2 FQNEAQ come from the germline V gene. The CDR3 loop is CASSTGGRGGGYTF. In DNA, the CDR3 is TGTGCCAGCAGCACTGGAGGTCGGGGTGGGGGCTACACCTTC.

The chain joins TRBV19 to TRBJ2-1; 13 bases line up with TRBD2. This CDR3 has 14 amino acids. The junction had 0 bases not matched to a gene; V was cut back by 1 base and J by 9 bases. Germline V gives CDR1 LNHDA, CDR2 SQIVND (reference sequence). The CDR3 protein is CASSIGLAGGEQFF. The CDR3 bases are TGTGCCAGTAGTATAGGACTAGCGGGGGGTGAGCAGTTCTTC.

Written as DNA, the CDR3 is TGCGCCAGCAGTGACCTTGGACTAGCGGGGGAGCAGTACGTC. Protein sequence: CASSDLGLAGEQYV. The rearrangement uses TRBV10-1 and TRBJ2-7, with 12 positions matching TRBD2. The germline V gene encodes CDR1 WNHNN and CDR2 SYGVQD (reference sequence). The CDR3 consists of 14 residues. V gave up 3 bases and J gave up 7 bases; unmatched junction bases: 4.

The V and J genes are TRBV29-1 and TRBJ1-2, with 9 nucleotides matching TRBD1. The CDR3 loop spans 17 amino acids. Per germline, CDR1 SQVTM and CDR2 ANQGSEA. V lost 0 bases, J lost 8 bases, and 16 bases stayed unmatched. CDR3 DNA sequence: TGCAGCGTTGAAGATCGAGCAACAGGGGGCGCATTAGGAGGCTACACCTTC. Residues: CSVEDRATGGALGGYTF. The full variable domain, with the rest looked up from reference TRBV29-1 and TRBJ1-2, is SAVISQKPSRDICQRGTSLTIQCQVDSQVTMMFWYRQQPGQSLTLIATANQGSEATYESGFVIDKFPISRPNLTFSTLTVSNMSPEDSSIYLCSVEDRATGGALGGYTFGSGTRLTVV.

The chain uses TRBV6-4 and TRBJ2-1; TRBD2 is a possible D gene (6 bases). The CDR3 totals 15 residues. The germline gives CDR1 MRHNA, CDR2 SNTAGT. Trimming pared 5 bases from V and 9 bases from J, leaving 20 bases between. The CDR3 DNA reads as TGTGCCAGCAGTCCAAGGTTCGCGGGGCCGGTTGAGCAGTTCTTC. This sequence encodes CASSPRFAGPVEQFF.

The chain carries TRBV4-3 and TRBJ1-3; TRBD1 matches at 8 bases. The CDR3 contains 15 residues. CDR1 LGHNA and CDR2 YSLEER come from the germline V gene. V was pared by 2 bases and J by 8 bases, with 8 bases of the junction left unmatched. In DNA form, the CDR3 reads TGCGCCAGCAGCCAAAGTAGGCAGGGGGCTCACACCATATATTTT. This sequence encodes CASSQSRQGAHTIYF.

The chain links TRBV6-6 to TRBJ2-2; TRBD1 aligns across 9 bases. There are 14 residues in the CDR3. The J segment lost 5 bases and the V segment lost 7 bases, leaving 5 bases of the junction unmatched. Germline V gene lookup returns CDR1 MNHNY and CDR2 SVGAGI (reference sequence). The CDR3 nucleotides read TGTGCCAGCACCCGGACAGGGGAAACCGGGGAGCTGTTTTTT. Translated: CASTRTGETGELFF.

The chain combines TRBV14 with TRBJ1-5; no reliable D call. This CDR3 contains 13 residues. Trimming shortened V by 2 bases and J by 4 bases, and 6 bases separated the two germline ends. The germline V gene encodes CDR1 SGHDN and CDR2 FVKESK. CDR3 coding DNA: TGTGCCAGCAGCCAATTCTTGAATCAGCCCCAGCATTTT. Its protein is CASSQFLNQPQHF. Full variable domain (rest looked up from reference TRBV14 and TRBJ1-5): EAGVTQFPSHSVIEKGQTVTLRCDPISGHDNLYWYRRVMGKEIKFLLHFVKESKQDESGMPNNRFLAERTGGTYSTLKVQPAELEDSGVYFCASSQFLNQPQHFGDGTRLSIL.

The chain is built from TRBV9 and TRBJ1-2, with TRBD1 matching 7 bases. This CDR3 is 16 amino acids long. V was clipped by 0 bases and J by 4 bases; unmatched bases: 9. Germline V gene data show CDR1 as SGDLS and CDR2 as YYNGEE. The CDR3 loop is CASSVGMTGFSYGYTF. The CDR3, as DNA: TGTGCCAGCAGCGTAGGAATGACAGGGTTTTCCTATGGCTACACCTTC.